The 25 T cell receptor beta chains in this list originate from one sample, sequenced in a study of blood T cell repertoires in COVID-19. The protocol was immunoSEQ multiplex PCR, while the TCRdb copy is restricted to in-frame clones and leaves out a portion. The sample includes around 180,000 clones, 88% of them seen just once. The specimen sequenced was peripheral blood. The receptors shown here come from a man between 65 and 80 years old with active or convalescent COVID-19.

The J gene is TRBJ2-2, the V gene TRBV7-2; D perhaps matches TRBD2 (6 bases). The V and J ends lost 4 bases and 4 bases respectively, with 10 bases between them. Germline V gene sequence: CDR1 SGHTA, CDR2 FQGNSA. The CDR3 sequence is 14 residues long. The CDR3 protein is CASSSDGSTGELFF. CDR3 coding DNA: TGTGCCAGCAGCTCGGACGGGAGCACCGGGGAGCTGTTTTTT.

The V call is TRBV19, the J call TRBJ2-2, with 7 bases aligning to TRBD2. The V gene end was trimmed by 7 bases and the J gene end by 6 bases; junction bases not matched to a gene: 14. Germline CDR1 LNHDA, CDR2 SQIVND (reference sequence). This CDR3 region has 16 residues. The CDR3 loop reads CASTRGAGVNAGELFF. CDR3 bases: TGTGCCAGTACGAGGGGCGCGGGAGTCAATGCCGGGGAGCTGTTTTTT.

The chain is built from TRBV4-1 and TRBJ2-7; no clear D. The germline V gene has CDR1 MGHRA and CDR2 YSYEKL. V lost 2 bases, J lost 0 bases, and 11 bases lay in between. The CDR3 covers 15 residues. Here the CDR3 DNA reads TGCGCCAGCAGCCAACAACAGAGCCCCTCCTACGAGCAGTACTTC. It yields the protein CASSQQQSPSYEQYF.

V and J are TRBV2 and TRBJ2-6, with TRBD2 identical over 7 bases. V lost 1 base, J lost 2 bases, and 2 bases stayed unmatched. CDR3 length: 16 amino acids. The germline gives CDR1 SNHLY, CDR2 FYNNEI. As DNA, the CDR3 is TGTGCCAGCAGTGAAGATCGGGGGGCTGGGGCCAACGTCCTGACTTTC. This sequence encodes CASSEDRGAGANVLTF.

Concerning this clone itself: The same CDR3 arises from other DNA sequences in this sample as well. This chain uses TRBV18 with TRBJ2-1; 10 bases are a match to TRBD2. Unmatched junction bases numbered 3, after V lost 3 bases and J lost 4 bases. Per germline, CDR1 KGHSH and CDR2 LQKENI. This CDR3 is 15 amino acids long. The DNA of the CDR3 is TGTGCCAGCTCACCGTCACTAGCGGGATACAATGAGCAGTTCTTC. Translation: CASSPSLAGYNEQFF.

The chain joins TRBV18 to TRBJ2-7; 8 bases are a match to TRBD2. V lost 3 bases, J lost 2 bases, and 6 bases stayed unmatched. Germline values: CDR1 KGHSH, CDR2 LQKENI. The CDR3 loop spans 15 amino acids. CDR3 nucleotides: TGTGCCAGCTCACCCTCAGCGGGAGTTACCTACGAGCAGTACTTC. Translation: CASSPSAGVTYEQYF.

V and J are TRBV5-1 and TRBJ2-7; 9 nucleotides align to TRBD1. The CDR3 covers 15 residues. The germline V gene encodes CDR1 SGHRS and CDR2 YFSETQ. J was trimmed by 0 bases and V by 3 bases; bases with no gene match: 4. CDR3 sequence: CASSYGQGTSYEQYF. Written as DNA, the CDR3 is TGCGCCAGCAGCTACGGACAGGGGACCTCCTACGAGCAGTACTTC.

The V and J genes are TRBV9 and TRBJ1-6; no reliable D call. This CDR3 has 15 residues. Trimming pared 3 bases from V and 1 base from J, leaving 8 bases between. The germline V gene encodes CDR1 SGDLS and CDR2 YYNGEE. The CDR3 nucleotides read TGTGCCAGCAGCGCCGGTGTTTCCTATAATTCACCCCTCCACTTT. Residues: CASSAGVSYNSPLHF. Full variable domain (missing parts from reference TRBV9 and TRBJ1-6): DSGVTQTPKHLITATGQRVTLRCSPRSGDLSVYWYQQSLDQGLQFLIQYYNGEERAKGNILERFSAQQFPDLHSELNLSSLELGDSALYFCASSAGVSYNSPLHFGNGTRLTVT.

CDR3 bases: TGCGCCAGCAGCCAAGGTCATGCGGGGGAGGGCGGGGAGCTGTTTTTT. This sequence encodes CASSQGHAGEGGELFF. The V gene is TRBV4-3, the J gene TRBJ2-2; TRBD2 matches 7 bases. Trimming took 1 base from V and 7 from J; bases not matched to a gene: 9. The CDR3 is 16 residues long. In germline, CDR1 is LGHNA, CDR2 YSLEER.

This chain joins TRBV19 and TRBJ2-2, with 8 positions matching TRBD1. CDR1 and CDR2 from the germline V gene are LNHDA and SQIVND (reference sequence). The CDR3 has 16 residues. V shed 5 bases, J shed 1 base, and the junction held 6 bases outside the gene matches. CDR3 sequence reads: CASSYRTGKNTGELFF. The CDR3 nucleotides are TGTGCCAGTAGTTACCGGACAGGGAAGAACACCGGGGAGCTGTTTTTT.

This clone was picked up a small number of times. The chain couples TRBV30 to TRBJ1-3; TRBD1 matches 7 bases. The trim removed 5 bases at V and 3 bases at J, leaving 7 bases unmatched. The germline V gene encodes CDR1 GTSNPN and CDR2 SVGIG (reference sequence). The CDR3 is 14 amino acids. Here the CDR3 DNA reads TGTGCCTGGGATAAAGGGGGCTTTGGAAACACCATATATTTT. Translated, it gives CAWDKGGFGNTIYF.

This clone is a singleton in its sample. This chain links TRBV7-9 with TRBJ1-2; 12 bases agree with TRBD1. The CDR3 totals 18 residues. V gave up 5 bases and J gave up 4 bases; unmatched junction bases: 14. Germline V lookup: CDR1 SEHNR, CDR2 FQNEAQ (reference sequence). For the CDR3, the DNA is TGTGCCAGCAGCCTCCAGGGGACAGGGGGCGCTTTCGGCTATGGCTACACCTTC. It encodes CASSLQGTGGAFGYGYTF.

To note about this clone: At one end, the junction sequence differs from germline, possibly due to a read error. The rearrangement links TRBV2 to TRBJ2-7; D is perhaps TRBD1 (5 bases). This CDR3 spans 11 amino acids. The germline V gene encodes CDR1 SNHLY and CDR2 FYNNEI. CDR3 in amino acids: CASSERQGLFF. For the CDR3, the DNA is TGTGCCAGCAGTGAAAGGCAGGGATTGTTCTTC.

The CDR3 protein is CASSPRRSLNEQFF. The CDR3 coding sequence is TGTGCCAGCAGCCCTCGGCGGTCACTCAATGAGCAGTTCTTC. The chain links TRBV7-2 to TRBJ2-1; D is uncertain. The CDR3 runs 14 residues. Germline lookup yields CDR1 SGHTA and CDR2 FQGNSA. Trimming shortened V by 5 bases and J by 6 bases, and 14 bases separated the two germline ends.

The gene calls are TRBV29-1 and TRBJ2-2; 12 nucleotides agree with TRBD2. Germline assignment: CDR1 SQVTM and CDR2 ANQGSEA. The J segment lost 4 bases and the V segment lost 6 bases, leaving 6 bases of the junction unmatched. The CDR3 is 15 residues long. The CDR3 DNA follows: TGCAGCGTCGCCCTAGCGGGGGGGGGCACCGGGGAGCTGTTTTTT. It yields the protein CSVALAGGGTGELFF.

The J gene is TRBJ2-3, the V gene TRBV10-1, with D unclear. The CDR3 contains 15 residues. V gave up 0 bases and J gave up 2 bases, with 9 bases separating them. Germline V gene data show CDR1 as WNHNN and CDR2 as SYGVQD (reference sequence). The CDR3 DNA reads TGCGCCAGCAGTGAGTCGGCAGTCCTCACAGATACGCAGTATTTT. It encodes CASSESAVLTDTQYF.

The chain employs TRBV5-6 and TRBJ1-5, with D possibly TRBD1 on 5 matching bases. This CDR3 region has 15 residues. Trimming pared 1 base from V and 7 bases from J, leaving 15 bases between. In germline, CDR1 is SGHDT, CDR2 YYEEEE. CDR3 sequence (DNA): TGTGCCAGCAGCTTGAAGGTCGGCCCAGGGCAGCCCCAGCATTTT. The encoded protein is CASSLKVGPGQPQHF. Using reference TRBV5-6 and TRBJ1-5 for the parts outside the CDR3, the full variable domain is DAGVTQSPTHLIKTRGQQVTLRCSPKSGHDTVSWYQQALGQGPQFIFQYYEEEERQRGNFPDRFSGHQFPNYSSELNVNALLLGDSALYLCASSLKVGPGQPQHFGDGTRLSIL.

The V and J genes are TRBV6-5 and TRBJ1-5, with a tentative D call TRBD1 (6 bases). CDR3 length equals 14 residues. Germline CDR1 is MNHEY and CDR2 is SVGAGI. Trimming stripped 6 bases from V and 6 bases from J, with 15 bases between. CDR3 nucleotide sequence: TGTGCCAGCAGGCGCGGTCCAGGGGTTCAGCCCCAGCATTTT. This encodes CASRRGPGVQPQHF.

V gene TRBV24-1 combines with J gene TRBJ1-5, with D maybe TRBD1 (6 bases). The V end was cut by 5 bases, the J end by 4 bases, with 11 bases between. Germline CDR1 reads KGHDR; CDR2 reads SFDVKD. The CDR3 covers 14 residues. The CDR3 coding sequence is TGTGCCACCAGTGGCACAGGGAGTAATCAGCCCCAGCATTTT. Protein: CATSGTGSNQPQHF.

The V and J genes are TRBV19 and TRBJ2-1, with 13 bases matching TRBD2. This CDR3 comprises 21 residues. Germline-derived CDR1 and CDR2 are LNHDA and SQIVND (reference sequence). The junction had 22 bases not matched to a gene; V was cut back by 3 bases and J by 8 bases. This CDR3 reads CASSMGYLGPQTSGRADEQFF. In DNA form, the CDR3 reads TGTGCCAGTAGTATGGGTTACCTTGGGCCACAAACTAGCGGGAGGGCCGATGAGCAGTTCTTC.

This chain links TRBV28 with TRBJ1-6; 10 nucleotides align to TRBD1. Germline V gives CDR1 MDHEN, CDR2 SYDVKM. This CDR3 spans 15 amino acids. The J segment lost 7 bases and the V segment lost 5 bases, leaving 5 bases of the junction unmatched. The CDR3 spells CASSRPGQGNSPLHF. CDR3 coding DNA: TGTGCCAGCAGTCGTCCGGGACAGGGGAATTCACCCCTCCACTTT.

This chain connects TRBV6-2 or TRBV6-3 to TRBJ2-7, with TRBD2 as a possible D gene (5 bases). Germline loops: CDR1 MNHEY, CDR2 SVGEGT. The CDR3 is 16 residues long. V gave up 0 bases and J gave up 3 bases, with 15 bases separating them. In DNA form, the CDR3 reads TGTGCCAGCAGTTACTCGAGGTACGGGGATCACTACGAGCAGTACTTC. This gives the protein CASSYSRYGDHYEQYF.

Only one count was recorded for this clone. V and J are TRBV28 and TRBJ1-4, with D possibly TRBD1 on 6 matching bases. Germline assignment: CDR1 MDHEN and CDR2 SYDVKM. V gave up 5 bases and J gave up 5 bases, with 15 bases separating them. CDR3 size: 15 residues. The CDR3 coding sequence is TGTGCCAGCAGTCCCGGGACATTGAGGAATGAAAAACTGTTTTTT. Translation gives CASSPGTLRNEKLFF.

CDR3 in amino acids: CASSRTVTGELFF. The DNA of the CDR3 is TGTGCCAGCAGTCGGACAGTCACCGGGGAGCTGTTTTTT. This chain uses TRBV6-6 with TRBJ2-2; perhaps TRBD1 as D (6 bases). The CDR3 covers 13 residues. The V end lost 5 bases, the J end lost 4 bases, and 8 bases lay between the germline ends. In germline, CDR1 is MNHNY, CDR2 SVGAGI (reference sequence).

This clone has just a few counts. The chain carries TRBV7-2 and TRBJ2-3, with a possible D match to TRBD2 (6 bases). V was trimmed by 4 bases and J by 3 bases, leaving 11 bases between them. CDR1 SGHTA and CDR2 FQGNSA come from the germline V gene. There are 14 residues in the CDR3. CDR3 nucleotides: TGTGCCAGCAGCTCACAAGGGAGGACAGATACGCAGTATTTT. Its translation is CASSSQGRTDTQYF.